This T cell receptor (beta chain) was observed in a study of blood T cell repertoires in COVID-19. Across the whole study: Sites across the United States, Italy and Spain contributed samples from acute and convalescent COVID-19.

Authors' processing steps: Reference gene primer amplification in the assay estimated nucleated cell counts. Only in-frame clones appear in the TCRdb table, and some are missing; sequencing was by immunoSEQ multiplex PCR. V, J and clone size are taken as reported in that table, and D and trimming were inferred from the DNA itself. The sample holds some 520,000 clones, 75% to 90% seen once. Seattle-derived patients entered the study during active infection and were followed longitudinally. This CDR3 has 13 residues. From germline, CDR1 is ENHRY and CDR2 SYGVKD. The junction had 5 bases not matched to a gene; V was cut back by 2 bases and J by 9 bases.

The TCR was taken from a man between 18 and 29 years old with COVID-19, enrolled during active disease. This sequence joins TRBV10-3 and TRBJ2-3, with 7 bases aligning to TRBD2. Specimen: peripheral blood. CDR3 DNA sequence: TGTGCCATCAGTGAGAGCGGGGAGGGGACGCAGTATTTT. It is translated as CAISESGEGTQYF.